The T cell receptor beta chain described here comes from a study of cytomegalovirus exposure and HLA in healthy donors (dated by TCRdb to 2016 to 2017). Study-wide context: An earlier analysis of roughly 610 of the donors reported 250 to 350 Gb of sequence data and around 110 million unique TCR beta sequences obtained from around 180 million T cells. An early release covering roughly 600 HLA-typed donors comprised roughly 300 gigabases of sequencing data and tens of millions of unique TCR sequences. Of the 300 to 500 genotyped donors, 75% to 85% were placed in the genetic ancestry cluster associated with self-reported Caucasian donors. The study was designed to test whether signatures of past pathogen exposure could be identified by cataloging public T cell receptors. The study profiled the T cell repertoires of 500 to 800 subjects by immunosequencing and related them to cytomegalovirus serostatus. In addition to the first cohort of around 670 subjects, a separate validation cohort of around 110 different subjects was used. To predict cytomegalovirus infection status, the study combined high-throughput TCR immunosequencing, statistical association of individual TCRs with disease status, and machine learning. In a later analysis, previously published TCR beta repertoires from 500 to 750 donors were re-analyzed and high-resolution HLA genotyping was added so that TCR occurrence patterns could be studied. The later analysis used no new phenotypic data to find candidate immune exposures, relying instead on TCR beta sequences and their occurrence across donors. An earlier analysis of a few hundred of the donors applied high-throughput TCR beta sequencing to assess whether each TCR beta V gene segment acted as functional or pseudogenic. Donor age, sex, ethnicity and CMV serostatus were compiled together with the repertoire data. A later genetic analysis used genome-wide SNP genotypes for about 60% of the roughly 700 donors, treating that subset as a discovery cohort. All discovery cohort repertoires had been generated using a single sequencing platform. Class I and class II HLA loci were covered by the typing at four-digit resolution. The number of typed donors differed by locus: about 620-640 for A, B, C, DRB1 and DQB1; some 500 for DQA1; roughly 600 for DPA1; and some 470 for DPB1. About five DR-DQ haplotypes were treated as single units for association and clustering because of strong linkage in the cohort. On average, about 240,000 unique TCR beta nucleotide sequences were sequenced per donor among 398 genotyped donors of the cohort, with roughly a sixth of those sequences being non-productive. Points the paper makes about the study in general: A later analysis associated 16,951 TCR beta sequences with specific HLA alleles at a false discovery rate of 0.05. According to a later genetic analysis, donors in an Asian-associated ancestry cluster had fewer N-insertions in productive TCRs than the approximately 690-donor mean. Cytomegalovirus status was reported to be diagnosed by the classifier with high specificity and sensitivity in both the original and validation cohorts. According to a later analysis, parvovirus B19, influenza, CMV and Epstein-Barr virus appeared linked to several top co-occurrence clusters. In the study, around 150 TCR beta chains were listed as associated with cytomegalovirus. According to a later analysis, most CMV-associated TCR beta chains appeared to be HLA-restricted, and the HLA associations seemed to be driven largely by CMV exposure. Approximately 18 rarely observed V segments, including chromosome 9 orphons, were excluded from the earlier analysis of almost 600 of the donors because counts were too low. CMV serostatus was the only immune exposure information available for the cohort. Only TCR beta chains were sequenced in this cohort, and the absence of alpha or paired-chain data limited detectable features. An association between a missense DCLRE1C variant and V-gene and J-gene trimming of TCR beta chains was found in a later genetic analysis and replicated in an independent cohort. When HLA alleles, especially DR and DQ, strongly co-occurred, TCR associations were difficult to assign to individual alleles. A further reported finding was that TCR beta sequences accurately predicted the HLA-A and HLA-B alleles for most subjects in the first cohort. A later analysis found that HLA-associated TCR beta chains were more clonally expanded and had lower generation probabilities than equally common non-associated chains. In a later analysis, TCR association rates were found to vary across HLA loci, with the most associated TCRs seen for DRB1 alleles and the fewest for HLA-C alleles. Some IMGT-functional V segments, including TRBV6-2 and TRBV6-3, could not be distinguished by the 87-base-pair reads and were therefore excluded. Presence/absence analyses assumed roughly uniform sequencing depth across donors, an assumption that may not hold. In vitro tests confirmed that a few of the cytomegalovirus-associated TCR beta chains recognize cytomegalovirus antigens. Because HLA typing was unavailable for some donors at each locus, only the typed subset was used in association tests. While some public TCRs were present in many individuals, most TCR sequences turned up only very rarely across donors. The sequencing pipeline was judged likely to have produced a cluster of highly shared sequence variants as a technical artifact. Linkage disequilibrium might explain the correlated functional status among segregating V segments, but an unknown experimental factor could not be ruled out. The authors suggested that the approach could potentially be extended to other disease states and immunological phenotypes. In an earlier analysis of over 550 of the donors, most TCR beta V segments were observed in productive rearrangements about 87% or about 30% of the time, broadly matching IMGT annotations.

In total, approximately 610 healthy bone marrow donors made up the cohort. At the time of sampling, every cohort member was nominally healthy, though immune exposures that went unrecorded were likely present. The donor tested CMV seronegative, placing the donor among the 350 to 400 seronegative members of the cohort. Each donor provided a peripheral blood sample, and peripheral blood mononuclear cells were used for TCR beta sequencing. The Qiagen DNeasy Blood Extraction Kit was used to extract genomic DNA from the blood cell samples. Library method: the immunoSEQ multiplex PCR assay. A mixture of 60 forward primers for TCR Vbeta segments and 13 reverse primers for TCR Jbeta segments was used in the multiplex PCR. The CDR3 region of rearranged TCR beta genes was amplified from genomic DNA by a multiplex PCR assay. The amplified TCR beta libraries were sequenced on the Illumina HiSeq System as 87-base-pair reads. The authors processed their data as follows. A later analysis counted some 74 million unique TCR beta chains across the 700 or so repertoires, and roughly 9.9 million of these chains were shared by at least two donors. Raw reads were error-corrected and collapsed into unique sequences with a nearest-neighbor algorithm that merged closely related sequences to remove PCR and sequencing errors. Alignment of CDR3 sequences to IMGT reference sequences was used to assign V, D and J gene segments. For a sequence to be retained, a match of at least six nucleotides was required to both a V gene segment and a J gene segment. Rearrangements were called productive when the CDR3 lacked stop codons and stayed in frame with V and J; all others were non-productive. Following IMGT convention, CDR3 was defined as the stretch from the second conserved V-encoded cysteine up to the conserved J-encoded phenylalanine. The earlier analysis of fewer than 750 of the donors excluded sequences that lacked an unambiguous match to a single V gene segment. In an earlier analysis of 587 of the donors, V segments were called functional above 56.7% productive rearrangements and were called segregating when the between-donor standard deviation exceeded 5%. To diagnose cytomegalovirus status from the catalog of TCR beta chain sequences, a statistical classification framework was built. In a later analysis, V and J genes were assigned by comparing TCR nucleotide sequences against IMGT/GENE-DB human TR gene sequences. Using the TCRdist pipeline, a later analysis assigned CDR3 sequences along with most-parsimonious VDJ recombination scenarios. In a later analysis, each TCR beta chain was defined by its CDR3 amino acid sequence together with its V-gene family, and reads lacking a unique V-gene family were excluded. As a way to deal with suspected cross-contamination and a sequencing artifact, a later analysis dropped more than 500 nucleotide sequences that were highly shared and had low generation probability. For each public chain, a later analysis derived a clonal expansion index from normalized ranks of inferred template counts within each repertoire. A later analysis computed generation probabilities with a VDJ recombination model fitted to out-of-frame rearrangements, and checked the results against IGoR. In a later analysis, hypergeometric tests were used to score TCR-TCR, TCR-HLA and TCR-CMV co-occurrence, with a repertoire-size bias correction applied to TCR pairs. To estimate false discovery rates, a later analysis permuted the HLA or CMV assignments 20 times. A later analysis grouped co-occurring TCRs with DBSCAN, adding TCRdist sequence similarity when clustering within HLA-allele-positive subsets. Co-occurrence clustering excluded repertoires with fewer than 30,000 or more than 120,000 public chains, plus five with anomalous nucleotide sharing. This is the immuneACCESS table as TCRdb keeps it, with only in-frame sequences that have V and J called. A part of the clones is gone; compared with another copy, unresolved V genes explain less than half, and the rest is unexplained. From that table come the V and J calls and clone size; the DNA was used to work out D and trimming. This sample gives about 160,000 clones in total; around four fifths of them show up just once. The ten largest clones represent about 1.3% of the sample.

CDR1 ENHRY and CDR2 SYGVKD were looked up in the germline V gene. The CDR3 runs 15 amino acids, cysteine and phenylalanine included. Here the CDR3 DNA is all that survives: 45 bases in frame from base 1. V and J are truncated by 10 bases and 1 base respectively, leaving an intervening sequence of 16 bases. On this clone: Which antigen it targets is not known. Per-base quality was not reported, and no clone a single base away is much larger than it.

The source material was PBMCs. The chain couples TRBV10-3 to TRBJ2-2, with TRBD1 perhaps the D gene, on 6 matching bases. The sequence was collected from a woman aged 45-59 years in good health and CMV-seronegative. CDR3 region: CATTGTNENTGELFF. In nucleotide form, the sequence is TGTGCCACCACCGGGACAAACGAGAACACCGGGGAGCTGTTTTTT.